These T cell receptor beta chains were read from a single sample in a study of blood T cell repertoires in COVID-19. Some clones are missing from TCRdb's copy, which holds only in-frame ones; the method was immunoSEQ multiplex PCR. Here the sample spans tens of thousands of clones, approximately 84% being singletons. The sample comprised peripheral blood. The receptors shown here come from a man aged 55 to 70 with acute or convalescent COVID-19. The CDR3 runs from the conserved cysteine through the conserved F or W. The D gene is left open where the match is weak. Part of the rows lack a size; the others show once, few, many or a class for expanded clones.

clone_size j_call d_call cdr3_length v_call cdr3_nt cdr3_aa
- TRBJ2-1 TRBD2 15 TRBV6-1 TGTGCCAGCAGTGAAATAGCGGGGTTTGGCAATGAGCAGTTCTTC CASSEIAGFGNEQFF
- TRBJ2-1 - 13 TRBV11-2 TGTGCCAGCAGCAACAGCAATTACAATGAGCAGTTCTTC CASSNSNYNEQFF
- TRBJ1-5 - 14 TRBV30 TGTGCCTGGAGTAGTCAGGCCAACAATCAGCCCCAGCATTTT CAWSSQANNQPQHF
- TRBJ2-1 TRBD2 15 TRBV24-1 TGTGCCTCCTCGACTAGCGGGGGGGCTAACAATGAGCAGTTCTTC CASSTSGGANNEQFF
- TRBJ2-3 TRBD2 16 TRBV19 TGTGCCAGTAGTCTATCCCCTAGCGGAGGCACAGATACGCAGTATTTT CASSLSPSGGTDTQYF
- TRBJ2-2 - 16 TRBV5-1 TGCGCCAGCAGCTTGAGGGGGACGGGTAACACCGGGGAGCTGTTTTTT CASSLRGTGNTGELFF
- TRBJ1-2 - 14 TRBV10-1 TGCGCCAGCAGTGAGCAACAGGGCCCGGGTGGCTACACCTTC CASSEQQGPGGYTF
once TRBJ1-2 - 14 TRBV27 TGTGCCAGCAAACGTCCTGAGACAGACTATGGCTACACCTTC CASKRPETDYGYTF
- TRBJ1-5 - 17 TRBV5-6 TGTGCCAGCAGCTTTTTTCGAGAGGCGAACCACAATCAGCCCCAGCATTTT CASSFFREANHNQPQHF
- TRBJ2-7 TRBD1 13 TRBV6-5 TGTGCCAGCAGTTTAGGACAGGGAAAAGAGCAGTACTTC CASSLGQGKEQYF
- TRBJ1-5 TRBD1 17 TRBV19 TGTGCCAGTAGTATACAAGGACAGGGGGTTTATAATCAGCCCCAGCATTTT CASSIQGQGVYNQPQHF
many TRBJ1-6 TRBD1 15 TRBV30 TGTGCCTGGGGTATCGCGGGGACAGTTAATTCACCCCTCCACTTT CAWGIAGTVNSPLHF
- TRBJ1-2 - 17 TRBV15 TGTGCCACCAGCACCGTCCGGCCCTCAGGTGGGCTATATGGCTACACCTTC CATSTVRPSGGLYGYTF
- TRBJ1-1 - 17 TRBV7-3 TGTGCCAGCAGCTTAAAGGGCCGGACACCGATGAACACTGAAGCTTTCTTT CASSLKGRTPMNTEAFF
once TRBJ2-7 - 15 TRBV27 TGTGCCAGCAGGCTAGGAGGGGCCGGTTTCTACGAGCAGTACTTC CASRLGGAGFYEQYF
- TRBJ2-1 TRBD1 15 TRBV6-5 TGTGCCAGCAGGGCGGGGACAGGGGGTTACAATGAGCAGTTCTTC CASRAGTGGYNEQFF
few TRBJ2-1 TRBD2 12 TRBV19 TGTGCCAGTAGTATGCGGGGGAATGAGCAGTTCTTC CASSMRGNEQFF
- TRBJ1-2 - 14 TRBV6-5 TGTGCCAGCAGTTACAGACCAGGCCCCTATGGCTACATCTTC CASSYRPGPYGYIF
- TRBJ1-2 TRBD1 14 TRBV27 TGTGCCAGCAGTGCGGGACAGAGCTCCTATGGCTACACCTTC CASSAGQSSYGYTF
- TRBJ2-5 - 14 TRBV13 TGTGCCAGCAGACGACGGGGAGCCCAAGAGACCCAGTACTTC CASRRRGAQETQYF
- TRBJ1-5 TRBD1 14 TRBV2 TGTGCCAGCCGGACAGGGTTTAGCAATCAGCCCCAGCATTTT CASRTGFSNQPQHF
- TRBJ2-2 - 14 TRBV28 TGTGCCAGCAGTTTCGGGGAGATGGACGGGGAGCTGTTTTTT CASSFGEMDGELFF
- TRBJ2-7 TRBD1 13 TRBV10-3 TGTGCCATCAGTGCCGGACAGGGTTACGAGCAGTACTTC CAISAGQGYEQYF
- TRBJ2-1 TRBD2 14 TRBV19 TGTGCCAGTGGGGGACTAGCTTCCTACAATGAGCAGTTCTTC CASGGLASYNEQFF
- TRBJ1-1 - 14 TRBV5-1 TGCGCCAGCAGCCTACGACAGGAGAACACTGAAGCTTTCTTT CASSLRQENTEAFF
- TRBJ1-2 - 17 TRBV11-2 TGTGCCAGCAGGCCGTTACCGGGACAAGGAGTTAACTATGGCTACACCTTC CASRPLPGQGVNYGYTF
- TRBJ1-2 - 13 TRBV12-3/TRBV12-4 TGTGCCAGCACCCCTGTGAGGGATAATGGCTACACCTTC CASTPVRDNGYTF
- TRBJ2-7 - 14 TRBV4-3 TGCGCCAGCAGCCAAGGGGCAGGCTCCTACGAGCAGTACTTC CASSQGAGSYEQYF
- TRBJ2-3 TRBD2 18 TRBV4-1 TGCGCCAGCAGCTGGCAGGAGGCGAGCGGGGGTCCCACAGATACGCAGTATTTT CASSWQEASGGPTDTQYF
few TRBJ2-1 - 16 TRBV19 TGTGCCAGTAGTACGGGACTCGACGGGGGAAGAAATGAGCAGTTCTTC CASSTGLDGGRNEQFF
- TRBJ1-2 TRBD1 15 TRBV27 TGTGCCAGCAGTTTATTAGGACAGGGGTATTATGGCTACACCTTC CASSLLGQGYYGYTF
- TRBJ1-1 TRBD1 15 TRBV11-2 TGTGCCAGCAGCCTGGGACAGGGGGCGCAAACTGAAGCTTTCTTT CASSLGQGAQTEAFF
- TRBJ1-1 - 16 TRBV19 TGTGCCAGTAGCCCGAGAGGCAGAATACTAGACACTGAAGCTTTCTTT CASSPRGRILDTEAFF
- TRBJ1-4 - 16 TRBV18 TGTGCCAGCTCACCTAAGACACTAGCAACTAATGAAAAACTGTTTTTT CASSPKTLATNEKLFF
- TRBJ1-5 - 15 TRBV4-1 TGCGCCAGCAGCCAAGACTTAACGGGGAATCAGCCCCAGCATTTT CASSQDLTGNQPQHF
- TRBJ2-2 TRBD1 15 TRBV30 TGTGCCTCGGATGGTCGGACAGGTTTGTCCGGGGAGCTGTTTTTT CASDGRTGLSGELFF
few TRBJ1-6 - 14 TRBV27 TGTGCCAGCAGTTTTACCCCGGGAAATTCACCCCTCCACTTT CASSFTPGNSPLHF
- TRBJ1-1 - 11 TRBV11-3 TGTGCCAGCAGCTTAGCCGGTGAAGCTTTCTTT CASSLAGEAFF
- TRBJ2-1 TRBD1 21 TRBV7-3 TGTGCCAGCAGCTTAAAAGGCCCCTTGGAATCGGGACAGGGGGCACGGGGTGAGCAGTTCTTC CASSLKGPLESGQGARGEQFF
- TRBJ2-5 - 15 TRBV4-3 TGCGCCAGCAGCCAAGAAGCACAGTACCAAGAGACCCAGTACTTC CASSQEAQYQETQYF
- TRBJ2-1 TRBD2 16 TRBV7-8 TGTGCCAGCAGCTTCCCCCTGGGCGGGGGTTCGCATGAGCAGTTCTTC CASSFPLGGGSHEQFF
- TRBJ1-2 - 13 TRBV29-1 TGCAGCGTTGAGTCAGATCGTAACTATGGCTACACCTTC CSVESDRNYGYTF
- TRBJ2-3 - 16 TRBV27 TGTGCCAGCAGCAAAGGAGGTATACCTAGCACAGATACGCAGTATTTT CASSKGGIPSTDTQYF
- TRBJ2-2 - 14 TRBV2 TGTGCCAGCACTCGAGAGGGGGTAACCGGGGAGCTGTTTTTT CASTREGVTGELFF
- TRBJ1-1 - 13 TRBV12-3/TRBV12-4 - CASSFGPGPEAFF
- TRBJ2-1 - 13 TRBV7-2 TGTGCCAGCAGTGGGACATCCTACAATGAGCAGTTCTTC CASSGTSYNEQFF
- TRBJ1-4 TRBD1 15 TRBV10-2 TGCGCCAGCAGTGACAGGACAGGGGGCTCAGAAAAACTGTTTTTT CASSDRTGGSEKLFF
- TRBJ1-2 - 13 TRBV28 TGTGCCAGCAGTTTAGGAGAGAATTATGGCTACACCTTC CASSLGENYGYTF
- TRBJ2-3 - 11 TRBV12-3/TRBV12-4 TGTGCCAGCAGTCAACGGGATACGCAGTATTTT CASSQRDTQYF
- TRBJ1-5 - 14 TRBV2 TGTGCCAGCAGTGGAGGCTCCTCTTATCAGCCCCAGCATTTT CASSGGSSYQPQHF